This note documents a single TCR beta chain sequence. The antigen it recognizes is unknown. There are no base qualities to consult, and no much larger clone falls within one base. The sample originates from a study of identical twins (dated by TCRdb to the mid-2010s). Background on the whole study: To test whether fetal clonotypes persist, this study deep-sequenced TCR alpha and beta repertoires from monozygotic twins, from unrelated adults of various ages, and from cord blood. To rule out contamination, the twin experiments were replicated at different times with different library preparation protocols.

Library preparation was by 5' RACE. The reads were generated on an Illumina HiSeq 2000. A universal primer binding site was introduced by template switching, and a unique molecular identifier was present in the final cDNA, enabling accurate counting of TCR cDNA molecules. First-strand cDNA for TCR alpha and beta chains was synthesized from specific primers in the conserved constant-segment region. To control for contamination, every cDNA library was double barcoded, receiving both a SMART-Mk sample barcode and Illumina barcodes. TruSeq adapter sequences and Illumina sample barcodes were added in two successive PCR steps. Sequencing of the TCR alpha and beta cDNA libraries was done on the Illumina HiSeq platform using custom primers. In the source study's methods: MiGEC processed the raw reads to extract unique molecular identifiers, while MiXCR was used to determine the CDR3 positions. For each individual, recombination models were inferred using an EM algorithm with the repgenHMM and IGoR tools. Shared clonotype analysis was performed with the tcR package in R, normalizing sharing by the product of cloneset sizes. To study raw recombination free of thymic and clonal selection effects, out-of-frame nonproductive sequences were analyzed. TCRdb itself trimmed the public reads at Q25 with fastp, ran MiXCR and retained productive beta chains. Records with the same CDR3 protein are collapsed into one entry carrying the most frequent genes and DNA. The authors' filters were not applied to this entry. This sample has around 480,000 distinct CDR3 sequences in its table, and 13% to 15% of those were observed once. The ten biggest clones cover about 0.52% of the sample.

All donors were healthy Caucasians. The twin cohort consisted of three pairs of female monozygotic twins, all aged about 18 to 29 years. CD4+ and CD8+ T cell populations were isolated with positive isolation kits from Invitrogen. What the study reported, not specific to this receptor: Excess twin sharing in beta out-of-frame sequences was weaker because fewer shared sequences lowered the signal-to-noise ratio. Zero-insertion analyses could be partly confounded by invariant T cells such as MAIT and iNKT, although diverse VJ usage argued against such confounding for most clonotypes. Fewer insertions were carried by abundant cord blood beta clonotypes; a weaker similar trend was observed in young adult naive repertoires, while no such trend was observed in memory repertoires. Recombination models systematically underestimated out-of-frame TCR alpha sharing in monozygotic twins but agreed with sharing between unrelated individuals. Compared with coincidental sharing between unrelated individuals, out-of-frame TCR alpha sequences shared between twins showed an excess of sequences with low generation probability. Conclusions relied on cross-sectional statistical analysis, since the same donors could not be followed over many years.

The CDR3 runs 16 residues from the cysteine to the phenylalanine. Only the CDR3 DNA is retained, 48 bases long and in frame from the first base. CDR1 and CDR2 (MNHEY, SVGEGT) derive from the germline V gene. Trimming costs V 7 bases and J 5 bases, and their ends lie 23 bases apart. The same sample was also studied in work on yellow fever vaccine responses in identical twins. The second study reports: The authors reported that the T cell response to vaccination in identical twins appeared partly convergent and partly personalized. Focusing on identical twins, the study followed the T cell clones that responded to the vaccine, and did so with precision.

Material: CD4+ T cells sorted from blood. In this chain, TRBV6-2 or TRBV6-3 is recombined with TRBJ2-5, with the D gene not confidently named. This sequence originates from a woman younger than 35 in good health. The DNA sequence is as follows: TGTGCCAGCAAGTTGACCGCTGGTCTGACCTTCGAGACCCAGTACTTC. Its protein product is CASKLTAGLTFETQYF.